This record concerns one TCR beta chain sequence. A second PCR of 7 to 11 cycles used a sample-barcoded 5' primer and a J-beta primer mix. In TCRdb, the 5' RACE reads were re-called with MiXCR into one record per CDR3 protein. Seen here are around 780,000 distinct CDR3 sequences, about a quarter observed once, and the top ten hold 2.5% to 3.5%. Germline loops: CDR1 SEHNR, CDR2 FQNEAQ (reference sequence). This CDR3 is 12 amino acids long. Donors were healthy Caucasian individuals from Russia aged roughly 6 to 90. Every donor contributed roughly 10 milliliters of peripheral blood by blood draw. The data belong to a study of blood T cells in healthy people across ages. The data also belong to a second study, concerning T cells of mothers and their children.

The sequenced sample consisted of blood. The TCR was taken from a boy under 18 in good health. V is TRBV7-9 and J is TRBJ2-7; D call uncertain. The J call could be wrong; TRBJ2-1 is a better fit for the DNA end. The DNA of the CDR3 is TGTGCCAGCAGTACTCCACCAGCAGCTCAGTTCTTC. Encoded protein: CASSTPPAAQFF.